This TCR beta chain was captured in a study of Ad26.COV2.S vaccination and SARS-CoV-2 variants. Across the study: Enrollment placed the donor in the COV1001 Ad26.COV2.S trial arm.

With respect to this clone: Its cognate antigen is unknown.

Overall study results and limits: Individuals receiving vaccine had higher spike-specific TCR breadth than placebo recipients did. In vaccinated individuals, spike-specific CD8+ and CD4+ T cell responses reportedly displayed substantial breadth.

The table came from immunoSEQ multiplex PCR; TCRdb's copy has only in-frame clones and leaves some out. The sample carries 300,000 to 400,000 clones, roughly 90% recorded once. As for treatment: 19 received Ad26.COV2.S at low or high dose, single or two shots; a few received placebo; per-sample allocation not given. At day 63 after the first vaccine or placebo injection, samples were drawn. It was an adult aged 18-55 years in Boston who was the donor. The sample here was peripheral blood, taken in a trial of Ad26.COV2.S vaccine versus placebo. The clonotype comes from a person aged 18-65 years who received the Ad26.COV2.S COVID-19 vaccine or a placebo.

CDR3 bases: TGTGCCAGCAGCCCAGGGACTCTTCTATACAATGAGCAGTTCTTC. Residues: CASSPGTLLYNEQFF. The gene calls are TRBV14 and TRBJ2-1, with a possible D match to TRBD2 (6 bases). This CDR3 contains 15 residues. V was cut by 4 bases and J by 4 bases, with 14 bases left in between. Germline V lookup: CDR1 SGHDN, CDR2 FVKESK.